This T cell receptor (beta chain) came from a study of T cells in localized non-small cell lung cancer. Study-wide findings and caveats: Prolonged overall survival went with higher T cell density in the blood. Adjacent uninvolved lung tissue had the highest T cell clonality, exceeding tumor. Only one tumor region was sequenced, so heterogeneity remains possible. When the top 100 tumor clones were examined, a median around 58 of them also appeared in the adjacent lung, which was paired and uninvolved.

Profiling relied on immunoSEQ multiplex PCR, and the TCRdb table lists in-frame clones only, not all of them. The table shows tens of thousands of clones, with 65% to 85% occurring only once. V shed 3 bases and J 7 bases; nucleotides not matched to a gene: 5. Germline CDR1 and CDR2: LNHNV and YYDKDF (reference sequence). CDR3 length: 15 residues. As to this clone: Its specificity is not known.

The sample consisted of peripheral blood mononuclear cells, taken before any cancer treatment. The V and J genes are TRBV15 and TRBJ2-1, with 11 nucleotides matching TRBD1. This clonotype was sampled from a man between 35 and 75 years old with stage III lung adenocarcinoma. The CDR3 protein is CATSRDRGQSNEQFF. CDR3 nucleotides: TGTGCCACCAGCAGGGACAGGGGGCAATCGAATGAGCAGTTCTTC.